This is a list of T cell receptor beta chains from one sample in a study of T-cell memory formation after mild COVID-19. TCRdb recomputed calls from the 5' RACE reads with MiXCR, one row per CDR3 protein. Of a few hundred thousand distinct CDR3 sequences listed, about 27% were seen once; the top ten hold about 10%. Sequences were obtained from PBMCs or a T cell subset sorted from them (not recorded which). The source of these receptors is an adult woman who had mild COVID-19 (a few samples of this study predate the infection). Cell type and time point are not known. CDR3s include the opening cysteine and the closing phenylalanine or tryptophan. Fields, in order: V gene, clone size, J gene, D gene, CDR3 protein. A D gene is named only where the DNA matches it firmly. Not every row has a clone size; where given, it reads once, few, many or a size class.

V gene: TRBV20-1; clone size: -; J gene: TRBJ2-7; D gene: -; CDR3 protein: CSARGPLWNYEQYF
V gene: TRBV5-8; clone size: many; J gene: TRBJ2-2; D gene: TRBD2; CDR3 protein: CASSLEAGDWRGELFF
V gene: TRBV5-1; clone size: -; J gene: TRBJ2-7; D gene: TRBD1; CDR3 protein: CASRARGGQEDEQYF
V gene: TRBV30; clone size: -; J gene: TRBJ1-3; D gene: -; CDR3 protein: CAAFGRVSGNTIYF
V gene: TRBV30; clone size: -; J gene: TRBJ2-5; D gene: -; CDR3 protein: CAWRDGPQETQYF
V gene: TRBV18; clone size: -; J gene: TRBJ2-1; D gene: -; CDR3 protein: CASSPGEREQFF
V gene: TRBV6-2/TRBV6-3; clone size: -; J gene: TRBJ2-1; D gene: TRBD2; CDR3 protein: CASRGQGLAGVYEQFF
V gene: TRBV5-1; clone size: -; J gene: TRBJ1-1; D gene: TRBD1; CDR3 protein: CASSPGTGWGAEAFF
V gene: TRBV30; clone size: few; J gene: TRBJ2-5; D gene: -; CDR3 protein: CAWRGSGETQYF
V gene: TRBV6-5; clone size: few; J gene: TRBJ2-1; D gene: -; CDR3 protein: CASSPSQGWSYNEQFF
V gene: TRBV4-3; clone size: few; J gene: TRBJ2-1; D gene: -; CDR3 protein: CASSQFQGGEQFF
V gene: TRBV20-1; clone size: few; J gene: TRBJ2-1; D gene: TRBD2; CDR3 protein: CSAGQRGVLF
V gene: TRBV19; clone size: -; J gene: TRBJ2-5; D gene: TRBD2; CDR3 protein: CASSRGLAGPQETQYF
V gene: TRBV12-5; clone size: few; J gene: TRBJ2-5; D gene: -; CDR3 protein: CASGLVLGQIQETQYF
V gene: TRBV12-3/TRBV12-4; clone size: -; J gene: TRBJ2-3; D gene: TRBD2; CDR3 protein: CASGGTDTQYF
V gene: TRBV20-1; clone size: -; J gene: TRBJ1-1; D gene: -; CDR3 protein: CSARSGVDTEAFF
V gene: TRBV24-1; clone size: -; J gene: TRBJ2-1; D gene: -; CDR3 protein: CATSDLGRGPPNEQFF
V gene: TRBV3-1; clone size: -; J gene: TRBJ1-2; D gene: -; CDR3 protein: CASSQGQAAYGAEGGYGYTF
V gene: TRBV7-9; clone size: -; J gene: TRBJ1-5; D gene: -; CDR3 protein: CASSLSGRDQPQHF
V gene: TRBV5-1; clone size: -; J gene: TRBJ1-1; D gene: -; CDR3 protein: CASSLFVGSGTEAFF
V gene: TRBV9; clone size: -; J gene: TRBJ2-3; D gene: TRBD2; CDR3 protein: CASSVSSGRTDTQYF
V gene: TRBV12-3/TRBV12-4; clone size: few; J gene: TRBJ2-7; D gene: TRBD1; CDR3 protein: CASSSPGQGDYEQYF
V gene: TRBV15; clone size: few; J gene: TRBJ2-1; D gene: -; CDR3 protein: CATSRGEGGDRHNEQFF
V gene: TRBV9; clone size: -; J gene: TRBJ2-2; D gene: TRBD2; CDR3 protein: CASSPERGAGELFF
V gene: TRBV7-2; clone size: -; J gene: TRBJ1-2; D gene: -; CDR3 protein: CASSSPEGNGYTF
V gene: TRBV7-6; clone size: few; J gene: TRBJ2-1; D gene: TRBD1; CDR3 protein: CASSLVGGVGNEQFF
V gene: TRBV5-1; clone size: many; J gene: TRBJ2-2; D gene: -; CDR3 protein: CASSLGQVPGELFF
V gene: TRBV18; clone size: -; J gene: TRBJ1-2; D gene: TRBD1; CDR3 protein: CASSPPRQGTNYGYTF
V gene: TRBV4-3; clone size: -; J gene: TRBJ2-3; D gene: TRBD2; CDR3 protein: CASSQERASGVFTDTQYF
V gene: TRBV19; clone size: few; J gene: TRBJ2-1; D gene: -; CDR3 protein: CASSFSGRTYQGDEQFF